This entry lists 5 T cell receptor delta chains sequenced from one sample in a study of delta chains in infants with herpesvirus infections. TCR cDNA was made from PBMC RNA with gamma- and delta-chain-specific primers. TCRdb redid clone calling on the RT-PCR reads using CATT. The sample includes 300 to 350 delta-chain clones, around 29% seen only once; the top ten take 20%. Sample: peripheral blood, taken at time point 3 of longitudinal follow-up. These receptors were taken from a human donor who was a Ugandan infant, either HIV-exposed or HIV-unexposed (not recorded which).

This clone has only one observation. This likely traces to a read error, being one base from a far larger clone. The rearrangement joins TRDV1 to TRDJ1, with 9 bases aligning to TRDD2. The CDR3 is made up of 25 amino acids. Germline V gene lookup returns CDR1 TSWWSYY and CDR2 QGS. The ends lost 4 bases at V and 0 bases at J; junction bases unmatched: 33. CDR3: CALGAPGLPTPRIIPEAPDTDKLIF. In DNA, the CDR3 is TGTGCTCTTGGGGCTCCCGGCCTTCCTACTCCCCGAATTATCCCTGAAGCACCTGACACCGATAAACTCATCTTT.

This clone is termed large. This sequence joins TRDV1 and TRDJ1; the D gene is possibly TRDD3 (6 bases). The CDR3 length is 19 residues. The V gene's germline CDR1 is TSWWSYY and CDR2 QGS. The V and J ends lost 5 bases and 0 bases respectively, with 25 bases between them. CDR3 DNA sequence: TGTGCTCTTGGGTGGCTTTGGATACCCCTGTCCGATTACACCGATAAACTCATCTTT. It encodes CALGWLWIPLSDYTDKLIF.

As for this clone: This may arise from a read error, as a much more abundant clone is one base away. This chain joins TRAV23/DV6 and TRDJ1; D is unclear. Germline CDR1 NTAFDY, CDR2 IRPDVSE (reference sequence). This CDR3 spans 20 amino acids. The V end lost 0 bases, the J end lost 2 bases, and 29 bases lay between the germline ends. CDR3 in amino acids: CAASMATKARSPPETDKLIF. The CDR3 nucleotides read TGTGCAGCAAGCATGGCGACAAAAGCCCGGAGTCCTCCTGAGACCGATAAACTCATCTTT. Looking up the rest from reference TRAV23/DV6 and TRDJ1 gives the full variable domain: QQQVKQSPQSLIVQKGGISIINCAYENTAFDYFPWYQQFPGKGPALLIAIRPDVSEKKEGRFTISFNKSAKQFSLHIMDSQPGDSATYFCAASMATKARSPPETDKLIFGKGTRVTVEP.

The chain links TRDV1 to TRDJ1, with D possibly TRDD3 on 7 matching bases. Germline V lookup: CDR1 TSWWSYY, CDR2 QGS. The CDR3 loop spans 21 amino acids. V was shortened by 9 bases and J by 0 bases, with 35 bases between the two germline ends. The CDR3 protein is CALTPSESILGLFPYTDKLIF. The CDR3 nucleotides read TGTGCTCTGACCCCTTCCGAATCGATACTGGGGCTATTCCCGTACACCGATAAACTCATCTTT.

As for this clone: A read error is possible here, since a much larger clone lies one base away. Other DNA sequences within the sample encode an identical CDR3. The chain carries TRDV1 and TRDJ3; the match to TRDD3 covers 8 bases. Germline values: CDR1 TSWWSYY, CDR2 QGS. The CDR3 spans 24 residues. CDR3 in amino acids: CALGELVRLPTGGLISWDTRQMFF. CDR3 coding DNA: TGTGCTCTTGGAGAACTAGTACGATTGCCTACTGGGGGCCTCATCTCCTGGGACACCCGACAGATGTTTTTC.